This TCR beta chain was sequenced for a study of Tregs in tolerant kidney transplant recipients. Study summary: The nonmyeloablative bone marrow transplants came from related graft donors, with transient mixed chimerism.

Sequencing was performed with immunoSEQ multiplex PCR; in TCRdb, only in-frame clones are kept and a portion is missing. The repertoire includes fewer than 100,000 clones, more than 85% of them detected once, and approximately 0.48% sits in the top ten. CD4+CD25+CD127- Tregs, CD4+CD25- non-Tregs, CD4 and CD8 cells were sorted. Germline V gene sequence: CDR1 SNHLY, CDR2 FYNNEI. The CDR3 totals 14 residues. V dropped 4 bases and J dropped 7; count of bases not matched to a gene: 8. This TCR was sampled from a human donor who received a combined kidney and bone marrow transplant. V is TRBV2 and J is TRBJ2-7, with TRBD1 identical over 9 bases. The sequencing used CD4+ T cells from blood, collected before the transplant. The chain's CDR3 is CASSGYTGGREQYF. The CDR3 DNA reads as TGTGCCAGCAGTGGGTATACAGGGGGCCGGGAGCAGTACTTC.